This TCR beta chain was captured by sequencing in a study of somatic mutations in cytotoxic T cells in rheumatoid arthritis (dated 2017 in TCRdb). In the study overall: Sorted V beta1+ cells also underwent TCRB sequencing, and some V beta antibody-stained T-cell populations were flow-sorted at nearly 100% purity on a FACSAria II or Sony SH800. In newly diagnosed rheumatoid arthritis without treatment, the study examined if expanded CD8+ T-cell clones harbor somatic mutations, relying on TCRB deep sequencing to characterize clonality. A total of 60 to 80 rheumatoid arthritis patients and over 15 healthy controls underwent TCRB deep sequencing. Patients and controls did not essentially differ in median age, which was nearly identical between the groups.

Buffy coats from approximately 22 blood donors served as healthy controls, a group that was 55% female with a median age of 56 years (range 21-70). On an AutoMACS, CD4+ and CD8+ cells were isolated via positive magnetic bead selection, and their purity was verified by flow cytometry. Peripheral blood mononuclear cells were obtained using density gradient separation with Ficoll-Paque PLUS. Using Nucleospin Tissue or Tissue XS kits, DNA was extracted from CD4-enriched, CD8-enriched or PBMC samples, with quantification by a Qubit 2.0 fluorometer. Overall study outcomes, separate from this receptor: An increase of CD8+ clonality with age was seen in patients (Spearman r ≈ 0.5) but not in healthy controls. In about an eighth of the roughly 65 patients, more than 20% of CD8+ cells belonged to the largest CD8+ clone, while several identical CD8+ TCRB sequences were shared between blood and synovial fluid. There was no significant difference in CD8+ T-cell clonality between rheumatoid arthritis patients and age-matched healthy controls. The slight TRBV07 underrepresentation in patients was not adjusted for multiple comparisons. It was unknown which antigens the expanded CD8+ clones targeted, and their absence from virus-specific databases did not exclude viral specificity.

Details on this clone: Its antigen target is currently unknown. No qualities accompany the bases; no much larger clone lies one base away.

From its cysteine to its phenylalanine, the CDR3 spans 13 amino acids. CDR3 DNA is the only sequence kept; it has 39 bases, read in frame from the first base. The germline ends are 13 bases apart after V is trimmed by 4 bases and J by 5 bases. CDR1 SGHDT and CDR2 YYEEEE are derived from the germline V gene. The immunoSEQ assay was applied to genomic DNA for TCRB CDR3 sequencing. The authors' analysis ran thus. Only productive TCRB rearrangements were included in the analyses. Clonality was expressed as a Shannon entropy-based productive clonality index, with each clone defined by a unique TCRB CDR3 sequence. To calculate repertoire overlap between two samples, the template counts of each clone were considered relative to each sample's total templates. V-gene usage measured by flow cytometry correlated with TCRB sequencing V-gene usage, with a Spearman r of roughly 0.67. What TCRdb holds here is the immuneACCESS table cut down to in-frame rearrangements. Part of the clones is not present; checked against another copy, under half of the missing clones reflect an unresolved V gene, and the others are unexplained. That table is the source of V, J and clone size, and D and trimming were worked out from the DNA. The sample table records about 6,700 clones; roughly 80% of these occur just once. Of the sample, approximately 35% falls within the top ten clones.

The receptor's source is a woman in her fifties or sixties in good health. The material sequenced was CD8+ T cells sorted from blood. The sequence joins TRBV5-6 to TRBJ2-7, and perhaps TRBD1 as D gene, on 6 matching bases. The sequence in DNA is TGTGCCAGCAGCACCACAGGGTTCCACGAGCAGTACTTC. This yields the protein CASSTTGFHEQYF. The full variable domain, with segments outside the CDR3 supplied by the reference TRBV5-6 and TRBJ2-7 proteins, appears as DAGVTQSPTHLIKTRGQQVTLRCSPKSGHDTVSWYQQALGQGPQFIFQYYEEEERQRGNFPDRFSGHQFPNYSSELNVNALLLGDSALYLCASSTTGFHEQYFGPGTRLTVT.